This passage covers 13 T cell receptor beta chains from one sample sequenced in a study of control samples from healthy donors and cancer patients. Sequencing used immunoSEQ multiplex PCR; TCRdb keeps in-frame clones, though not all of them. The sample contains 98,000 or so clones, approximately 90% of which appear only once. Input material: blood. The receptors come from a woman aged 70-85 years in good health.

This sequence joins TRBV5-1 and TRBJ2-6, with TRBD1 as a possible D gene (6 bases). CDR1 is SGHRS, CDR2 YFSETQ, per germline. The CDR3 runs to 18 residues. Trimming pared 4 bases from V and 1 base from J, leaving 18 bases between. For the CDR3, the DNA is TGCGCCAGCAGCCTACGAGGGCCTCAGGGGTCTGGGGCCAACGTCCTGACTTTC. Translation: CASSLRGPQGSGANVLTF.

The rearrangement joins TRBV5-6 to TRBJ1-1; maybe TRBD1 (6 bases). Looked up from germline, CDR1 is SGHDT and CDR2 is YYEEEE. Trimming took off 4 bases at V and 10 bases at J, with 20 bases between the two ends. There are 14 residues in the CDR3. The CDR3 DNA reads TGTGCCAGCAGCGCTGGGGGGCCAAGTGGGGGAGCTTTCTTT. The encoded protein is CASSAGGPSGGAFF.

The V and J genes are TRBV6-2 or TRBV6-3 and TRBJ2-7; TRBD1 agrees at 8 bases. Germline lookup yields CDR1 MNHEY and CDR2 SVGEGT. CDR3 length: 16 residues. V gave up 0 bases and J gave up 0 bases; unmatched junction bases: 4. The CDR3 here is CASSYSGQGDSYEQYF. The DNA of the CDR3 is TGTGCCAGCAGTTACTCCGGACAGGGTGACTCCTACGAGCAGTACTTC.

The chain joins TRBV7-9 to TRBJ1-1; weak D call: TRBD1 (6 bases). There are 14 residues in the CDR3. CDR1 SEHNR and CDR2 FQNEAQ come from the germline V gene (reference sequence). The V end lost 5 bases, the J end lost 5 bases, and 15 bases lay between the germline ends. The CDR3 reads CASSPPWGRTEAFF. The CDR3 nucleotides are TGTGCCAGCAGCCCACCGTGGGGGCGAACTGAAGCTTTCTTT.

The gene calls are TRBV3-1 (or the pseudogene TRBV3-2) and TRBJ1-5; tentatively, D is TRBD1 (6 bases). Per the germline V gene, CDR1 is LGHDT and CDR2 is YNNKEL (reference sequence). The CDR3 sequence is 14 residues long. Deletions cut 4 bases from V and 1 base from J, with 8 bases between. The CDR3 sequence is CASSPGGSNQPQHF. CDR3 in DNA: TGTGCCAGCAGCCCGGGGGGCAGCAATCAGCCCCAGCATTTT.

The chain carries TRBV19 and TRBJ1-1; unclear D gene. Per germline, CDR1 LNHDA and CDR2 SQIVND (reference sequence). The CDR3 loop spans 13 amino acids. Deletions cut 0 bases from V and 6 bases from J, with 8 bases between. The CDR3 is CASSIDAGSEAFF. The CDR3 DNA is TGTGCCAGTAGTATAGACGCGGGCTCTGAAGCTTTCTTT.

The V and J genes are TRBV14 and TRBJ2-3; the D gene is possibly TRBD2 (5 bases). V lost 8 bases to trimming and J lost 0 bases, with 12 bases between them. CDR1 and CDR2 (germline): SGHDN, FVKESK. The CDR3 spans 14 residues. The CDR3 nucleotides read TGTGCCAGCCGAGGACGGGGTAGCACAGATACGCAGTATTTT. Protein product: CASRGRGSTDTQYF.

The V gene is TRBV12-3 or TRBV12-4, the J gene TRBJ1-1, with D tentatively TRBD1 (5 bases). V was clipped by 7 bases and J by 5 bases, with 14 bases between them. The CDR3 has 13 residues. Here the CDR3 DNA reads TGTGCCAGCAATGTCGGGGGTCGGACTGAAGCTTTCTTT. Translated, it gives CASNVGGRTEAFF.

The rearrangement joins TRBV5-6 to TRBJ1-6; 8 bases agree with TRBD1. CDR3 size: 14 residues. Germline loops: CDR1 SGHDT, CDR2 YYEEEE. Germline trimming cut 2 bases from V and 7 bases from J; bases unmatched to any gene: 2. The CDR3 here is CASSLGDRNSPLHF. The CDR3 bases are TGTGCCAGCAGCTTAGGGGACAGGAATTCACCCCTCCACTTT.

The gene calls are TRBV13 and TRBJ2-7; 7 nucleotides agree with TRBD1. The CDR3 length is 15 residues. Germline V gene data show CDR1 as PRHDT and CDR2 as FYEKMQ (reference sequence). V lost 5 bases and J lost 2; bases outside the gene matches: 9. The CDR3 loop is CASSALRDRAYEQYF. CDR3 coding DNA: TGTGCCAGCAGCGCCCTTCGGGACAGAGCCTACGAGCAGTACTTC.

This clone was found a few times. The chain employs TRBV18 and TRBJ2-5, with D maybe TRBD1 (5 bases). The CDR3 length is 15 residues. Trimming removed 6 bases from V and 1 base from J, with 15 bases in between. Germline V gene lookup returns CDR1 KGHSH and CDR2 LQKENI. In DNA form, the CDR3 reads TGTGCCAGCTCTCGCGCCCAGGGAATCCAAGAGACCCAGTACTTC. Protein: CASSRAQGIQETQYF.

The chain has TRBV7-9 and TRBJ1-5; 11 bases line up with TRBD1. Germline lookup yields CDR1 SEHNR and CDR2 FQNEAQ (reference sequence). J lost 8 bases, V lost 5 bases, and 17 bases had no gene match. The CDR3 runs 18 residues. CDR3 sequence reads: CASSLWRQDRGPREPQHF. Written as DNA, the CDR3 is TGTGCCAGCAGCCTATGGAGGCAGGACAGGGGGCCGAGGGAGCCCCAGCATTTT.

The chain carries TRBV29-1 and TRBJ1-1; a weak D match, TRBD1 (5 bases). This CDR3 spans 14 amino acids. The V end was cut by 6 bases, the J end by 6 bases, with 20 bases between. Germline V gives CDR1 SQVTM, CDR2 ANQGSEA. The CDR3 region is CSVGGGGTPAEAFF. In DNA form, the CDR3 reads TGCAGCGTGGGGGGGGGTGGAACACCCGCTGAAGCTTTCTTT.